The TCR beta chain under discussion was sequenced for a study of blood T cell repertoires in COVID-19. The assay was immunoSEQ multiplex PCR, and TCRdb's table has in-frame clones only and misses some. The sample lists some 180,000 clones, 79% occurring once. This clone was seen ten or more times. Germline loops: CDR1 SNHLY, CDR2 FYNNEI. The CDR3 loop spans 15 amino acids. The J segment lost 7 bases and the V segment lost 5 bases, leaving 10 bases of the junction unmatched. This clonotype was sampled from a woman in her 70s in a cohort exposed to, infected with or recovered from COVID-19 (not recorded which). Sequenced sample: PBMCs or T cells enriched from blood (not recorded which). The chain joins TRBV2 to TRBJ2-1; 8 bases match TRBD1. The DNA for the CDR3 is TGTGCCAGCAGTATGGGACAGGCCCCAGGGAATGAGCAGTTCTTC. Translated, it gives CASSMGQAPGNEQFF.